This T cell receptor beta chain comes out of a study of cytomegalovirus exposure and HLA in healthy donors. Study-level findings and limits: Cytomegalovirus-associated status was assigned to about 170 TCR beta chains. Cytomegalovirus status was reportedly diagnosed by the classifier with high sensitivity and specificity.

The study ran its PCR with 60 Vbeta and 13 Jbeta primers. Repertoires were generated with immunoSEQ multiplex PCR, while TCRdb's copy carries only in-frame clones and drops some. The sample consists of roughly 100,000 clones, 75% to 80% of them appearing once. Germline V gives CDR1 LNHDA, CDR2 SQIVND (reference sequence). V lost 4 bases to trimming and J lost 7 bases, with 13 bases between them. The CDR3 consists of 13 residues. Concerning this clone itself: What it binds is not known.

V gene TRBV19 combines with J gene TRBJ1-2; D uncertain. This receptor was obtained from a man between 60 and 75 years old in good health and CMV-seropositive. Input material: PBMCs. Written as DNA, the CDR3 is TGTGCCAGTAGTAGGAGGACCACCTCTGGCTACACCTTC. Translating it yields CASSRRTTSGYTF.